These 2 T cell receptor beta chains were sequenced from one sample in a study of response to subunit inactivated influenza vaccine. Each CDR3 protein gets one entry after TCRdb re-called the RT-PCR reads with MiXCR. Among roughly 780,000 distinct CDR3 sequences, under 20% were seen once, and the ten largest hold 11%. The starting material was PBMCs from blood, obtained more than 4 days after vaccination. The receptors shown here come from a man between 45 and 60 years old who received an inactivated influenza vaccine.

The chain recombines TRBV29-1 with TRBJ1-4, with D perhaps matching TRBD1 (5 bases). Trimming shortened V by 6 bases and J by 3 bases, and 11 bases separated the two germline ends. This CDR3 comprises 13 residues. Germline V lookup: CDR1 SQVTM, CDR2 ANQGSEA. As DNA, the CDR3 is TGCAGCGTGGGGGTGGGATCTAATGAAAAACTGTTTTTT. Protein sequence: CSVGVGSNEKLFF.

J is TRBJ1-6 and V is TRBV12-3 or TRBV12-4, with 12 bases fitting TRBD1. The CDR3 length is 16 residues. After removal of 3 bases from V and 6 bases from J, the junction contained 3 bases not matched to a gene. This CDR3 is CASSFGTGGINSPLHF. In DNA, the CDR3 is TGTGCCAGCAGTTTTGGGACAGGGGGCATTAATTCACCCCTCCACTTT.